This T cell receptor beta chain is drawn from a study of cytomegalovirus exposure and HLA in healthy donors. Notes on the study in general: Being indistinguishable, some V segments were excluded, TRBV6-2 and TRBV6-3 among them.

The PCR employed 60 Vbeta primers together with 13 Jbeta primers. Source study methods: In a later analysis, the count reached 76 million or so unique TCR beta chains, with 10 million to 14 million shared. Clones were read by immunoSEQ multiplex PCR, and TCRdb kept only the in-frame ones, dropping some. That table gives V, J and clone size, and the DNA gave D and trimming. The table lists under 200,000 clones, approximately 70% of them singletons, with 1.5% to 2% in the top ten. CDR1 and CDR2 from the germline V gene are SNHLY and FYNNEI. V was shortened by 6 bases and J by 0 bases, with 9 bases between the two germline ends. The CDR3 is 14 residues long. In regard to this clone: Its antigen remains unknown.

V is TRBV2 and J is TRBJ1-3, with a possible D match to TRBD1 (6 bases). The sequencing input was PBMCs. The TCR sequence derives from a woman under 40 in good health and CMV-seronegative. CDR3: CASSRDISGNTIYF. CDR3 nucleotides: TGTGCCAGCAGCCGGGACATCTCTGGAAACACCATATATTTT.